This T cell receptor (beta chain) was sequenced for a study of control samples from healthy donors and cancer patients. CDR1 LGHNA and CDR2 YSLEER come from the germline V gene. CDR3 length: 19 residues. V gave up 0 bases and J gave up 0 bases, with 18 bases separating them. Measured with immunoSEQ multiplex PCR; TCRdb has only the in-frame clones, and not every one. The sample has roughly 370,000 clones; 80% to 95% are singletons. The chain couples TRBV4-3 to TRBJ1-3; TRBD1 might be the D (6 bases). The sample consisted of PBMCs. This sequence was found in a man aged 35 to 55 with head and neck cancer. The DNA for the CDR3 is TGCGCCAGCAGCCAAGAGGTGGTTGGACAGTCGTACTCTGGAAACACCATATATTTT. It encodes CASSQEVVGQSYSGNTIYF.